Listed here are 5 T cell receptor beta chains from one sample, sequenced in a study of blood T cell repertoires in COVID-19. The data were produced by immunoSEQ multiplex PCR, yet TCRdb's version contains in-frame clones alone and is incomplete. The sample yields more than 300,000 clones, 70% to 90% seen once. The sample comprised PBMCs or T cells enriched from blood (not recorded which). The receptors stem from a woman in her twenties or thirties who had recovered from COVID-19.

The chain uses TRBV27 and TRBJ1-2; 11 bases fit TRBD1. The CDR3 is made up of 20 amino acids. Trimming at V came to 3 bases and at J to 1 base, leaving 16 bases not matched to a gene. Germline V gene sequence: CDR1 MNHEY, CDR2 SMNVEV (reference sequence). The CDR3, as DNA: TGTGCCAGCAGTTTTTCCTCCACTACCGGGACAGGGGGTTATAACTATGGCTACACCTTC. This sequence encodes CASSFSSTTGTGGYNYGYTF.

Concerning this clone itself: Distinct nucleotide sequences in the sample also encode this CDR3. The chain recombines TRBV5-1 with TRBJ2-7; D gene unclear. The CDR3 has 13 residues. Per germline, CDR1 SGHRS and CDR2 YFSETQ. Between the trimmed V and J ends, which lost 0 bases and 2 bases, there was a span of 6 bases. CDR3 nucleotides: TGCGCCAGCAGCTTGGACAGAGCCTACGAGCAGTACTTC. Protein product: CASSLDRAYEQYF. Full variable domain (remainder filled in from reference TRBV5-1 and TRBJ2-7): KAGVTQTPRYLIKTRGQQVTLSCSPISGHRSVSWYQQTPGQGLQFLFEYFSETQRNKGNFPGRFSGRQFSNSRSEMNVSTLELGDSALYLCASSLDRAYEQYFGPGTRLTVT.

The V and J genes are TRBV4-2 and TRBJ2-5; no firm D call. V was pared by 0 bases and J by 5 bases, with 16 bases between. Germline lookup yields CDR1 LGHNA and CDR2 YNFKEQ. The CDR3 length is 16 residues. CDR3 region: CASSQEPVGSSETQYF. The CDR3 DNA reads TGTGCCAGCAGCCAAGAACCTGTCGGTAGCAGTGAGACCCAGTACTTC.

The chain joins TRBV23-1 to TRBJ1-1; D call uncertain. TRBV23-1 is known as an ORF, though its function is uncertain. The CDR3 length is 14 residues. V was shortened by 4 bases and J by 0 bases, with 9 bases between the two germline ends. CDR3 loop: CASSPVAMNTEAFF. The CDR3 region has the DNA TGCGCCAGCAGTCCCGTAGCCATGAACACTGAAGCTTTCTTT.

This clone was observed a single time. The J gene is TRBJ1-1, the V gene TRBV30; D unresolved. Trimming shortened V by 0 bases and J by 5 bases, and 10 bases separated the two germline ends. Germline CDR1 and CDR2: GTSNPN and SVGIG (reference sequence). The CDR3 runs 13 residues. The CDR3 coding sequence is TGTGCCTGGAGTGTACGGGTGGCAACTGAAGCTTTCTTT. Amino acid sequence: CAWSVRVATEAFF.